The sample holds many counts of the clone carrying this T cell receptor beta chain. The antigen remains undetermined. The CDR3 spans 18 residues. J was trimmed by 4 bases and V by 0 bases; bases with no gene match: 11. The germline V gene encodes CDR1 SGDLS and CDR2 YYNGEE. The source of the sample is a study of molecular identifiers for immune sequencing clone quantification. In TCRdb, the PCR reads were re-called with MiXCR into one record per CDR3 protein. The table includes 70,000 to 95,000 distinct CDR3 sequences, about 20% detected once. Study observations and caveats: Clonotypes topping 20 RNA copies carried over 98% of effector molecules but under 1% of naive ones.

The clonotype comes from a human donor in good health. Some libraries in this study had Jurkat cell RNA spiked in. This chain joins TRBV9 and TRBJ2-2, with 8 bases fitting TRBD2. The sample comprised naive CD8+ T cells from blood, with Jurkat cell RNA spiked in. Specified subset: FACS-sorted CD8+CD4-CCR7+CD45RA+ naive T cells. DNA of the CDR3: TGTGCCAGCAGCGTAGTCTCAAGAGCGGGAGCGGTCACCGGGGAGCTGTTTTTT. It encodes CASSVVSRAGAVTGELFF. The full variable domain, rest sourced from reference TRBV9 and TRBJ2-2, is DSGVTQTPKHLITATGQRVTLRCSPRSGDLSVYWYQQSLDQGLQFLIQYYNGEERAKGNILERFSAQQFPDLHSELNLSSLELGDSALYFCASSVVSRAGAVTGELFFGEGSRLTVL.